This T cell receptor beta chain was identified in a study of STAT5B mutations in CD4+ large granular lymphocyte leukemia. Study-wide results and caveats: No patients shared main leukemic clonotypes, though around 24% appeared at low frequency elsewhere. CD4-sorted patient repertoires seemed more clonal than healthy CD4+ repertoires. Top patient clones used TRBV06 genes more often: 8/27 versus 2/35 in controls.

Buffy coats from healthy blood donors served as controls. The CDR3 sequence is 15 residues long. Germline CDR1 SGHTA, CDR2 FQGNSA. Losses at the gene ends were 5 bases for V and 5 bases for J; bases not matched to a gene: 8. Clones were sequenced by immunoSEQ multiplex PCR, and TCRdb holds only the in-frame ones, with some missing. The table shows tens of thousands of clones, with 72% occurring only once. As for this clone: The antigen is unknown.

Material: CD4+ T cells from blood buffy coats. The chain couples TRBV7-2 to TRBJ1-4; 7 bases map to TRBD1. This receptor was obtained from a human donor in good health. CDR3 region: CASSPRQGGNEKLFF. CDR3 coding DNA: TGTGCCAGCAGCCCTAGACAGGGAGGGAATGAAAAACTGTTTTTT.